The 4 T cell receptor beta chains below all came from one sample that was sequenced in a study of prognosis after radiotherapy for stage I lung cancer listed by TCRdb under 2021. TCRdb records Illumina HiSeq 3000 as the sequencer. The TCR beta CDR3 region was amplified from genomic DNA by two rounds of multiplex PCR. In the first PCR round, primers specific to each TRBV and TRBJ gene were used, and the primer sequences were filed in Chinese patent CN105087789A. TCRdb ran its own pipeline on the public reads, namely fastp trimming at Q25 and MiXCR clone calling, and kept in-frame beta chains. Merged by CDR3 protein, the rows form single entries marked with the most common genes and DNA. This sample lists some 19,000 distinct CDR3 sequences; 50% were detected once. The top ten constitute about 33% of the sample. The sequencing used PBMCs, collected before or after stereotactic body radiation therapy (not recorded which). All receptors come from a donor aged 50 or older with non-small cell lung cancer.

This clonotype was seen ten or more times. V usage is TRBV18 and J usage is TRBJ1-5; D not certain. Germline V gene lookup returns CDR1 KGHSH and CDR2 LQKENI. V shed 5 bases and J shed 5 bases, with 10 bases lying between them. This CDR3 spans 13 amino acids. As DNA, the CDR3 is TGTGCCAGCTCATTAGGGTTGGATCAGCCCCAGCATTTT. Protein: CASSLGLDQPQHF.

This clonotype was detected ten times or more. CDR3 DNA sequence: TGCAGTGCTAGAGATGCGGGAGGAAGGTACAATGAGCAGTTCTTC. Translated: CSARDAGGRYNEQFF. The rearrangement links TRBV20-1 to TRBJ2-1, with 8 positions matching TRBD2. The ends lost 0 bases at V and 4 bases at J; junction bases unmatched: 5. The CDR3 spans 15 residues. Germline CDR1 and CDR2: DFQATT and SNEGSKA (reference sequence).

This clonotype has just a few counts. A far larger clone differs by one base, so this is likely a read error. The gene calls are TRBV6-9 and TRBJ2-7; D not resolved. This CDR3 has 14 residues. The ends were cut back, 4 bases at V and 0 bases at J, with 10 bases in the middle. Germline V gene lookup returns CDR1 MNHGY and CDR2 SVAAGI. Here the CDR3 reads CASSFRVSSYEQYF. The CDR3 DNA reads TGTGCCAGCAGTTTCCGGGTTAGCTCCTACGAGCAGTACTTC.

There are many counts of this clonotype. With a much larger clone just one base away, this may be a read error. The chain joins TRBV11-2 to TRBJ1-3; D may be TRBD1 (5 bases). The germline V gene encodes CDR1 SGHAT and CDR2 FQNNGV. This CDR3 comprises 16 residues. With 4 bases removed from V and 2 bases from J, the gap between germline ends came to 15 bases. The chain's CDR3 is CASSSRQRATGNTIYF. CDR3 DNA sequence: TGTGCCAGCAGCTCCAGACAGAGGGCGACTGGAAACACCATATATTTT.